The 3 T cell receptor beta chains below all came from one sample that was sequenced in a study of metastatic and nonmetastatic thyroid tumors. Patients had received no treatment of any kind before thyroid surgery. TCRdb reprocessed the PCR reads via MiXCR. The table has 50,000 to 65,000 clones, about 4% seen once. Sequencing was carried out using blood. The receptors were sampled from a female donor with papillary thyroid cancer or a benign thyroid nodule (not recorded which). Some clones in this sample may be carry-over from other donors' samples.

This clone occurred many times. The V gene is TRBV5-6, the J gene TRBJ1-5; D ambiguous. CDR1 SGHDT and CDR2 YYEEEE come from the germline V gene. Trimming cost V 2 bases and J 1 base, with 19 bases left between them. The CDR3 covers 18 residues. CDR3 sequence (DNA): TGTGCCAGCAGCTTCTGGAGAAGGACCGATCGGAGCAATCAGCCCCAGCATTTT. The encoded protein is CASSFWRRTDRSNQPQHF.

This clone was found a few times. Germline and junction disagree at one end, which may indicate a read error. The chain recombines TRBV6-1 with TRBJ1-2; D gene uncertain. CDR1 is MNHNS and CDR2 is SASEGT in the germline V gene. The CDR3 runs to 14 residues. The DNA for the CDR3 is TGTGCCAGCATGCCAGACCCACCACTTTATGGATACACCTTC. Translating gives CASMPDPPLYGYTF.

Ten or more counts support this clone. This rearrangement joins TRBV28 to TRBJ1-4, with D tentatively TRBD1 (5 bases). The CDR3 runs 15 residues. Trimming shortened V by 5 bases and J by 5 bases, and 15 bases separated the two germline ends. Germline CDR1 reads MDHEN; CDR2 reads SYDVKM. CDR3 nucleotide sequence: TGTGCCAGCAGTCTCGCCGGGGGGGGAAATGAAAAACTGTTTTTT. It yields the protein CASSLAGGGNEKLFF.